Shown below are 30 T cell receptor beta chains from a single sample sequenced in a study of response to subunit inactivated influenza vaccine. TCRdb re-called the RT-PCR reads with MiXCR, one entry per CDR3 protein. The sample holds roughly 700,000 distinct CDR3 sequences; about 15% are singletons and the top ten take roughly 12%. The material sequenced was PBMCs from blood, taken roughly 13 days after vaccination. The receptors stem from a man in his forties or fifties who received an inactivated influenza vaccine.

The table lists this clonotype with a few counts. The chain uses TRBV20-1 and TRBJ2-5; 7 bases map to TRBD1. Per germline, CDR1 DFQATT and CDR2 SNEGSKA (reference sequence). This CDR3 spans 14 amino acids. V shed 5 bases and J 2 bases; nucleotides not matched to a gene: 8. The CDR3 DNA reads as TGCAGTGCTTCCCGGGACAGCCTTCAAGAGACCCAGTACTTC. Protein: CSASRDSLQETQYF.

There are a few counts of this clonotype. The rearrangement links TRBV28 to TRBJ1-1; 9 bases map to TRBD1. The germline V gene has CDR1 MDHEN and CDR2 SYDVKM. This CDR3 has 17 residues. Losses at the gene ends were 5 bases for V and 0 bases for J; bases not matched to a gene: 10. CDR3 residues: CASSLPSGTGMNTEAFF. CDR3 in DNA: TGTGCCAGCAGTCTTCCTTCCGGGACAGGGATGAACACTGAAGCTTTCTTT.

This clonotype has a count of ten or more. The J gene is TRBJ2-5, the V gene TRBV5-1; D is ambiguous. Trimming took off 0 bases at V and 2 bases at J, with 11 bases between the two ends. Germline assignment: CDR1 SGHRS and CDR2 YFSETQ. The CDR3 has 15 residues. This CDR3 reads CASSLGVGIQETQYF. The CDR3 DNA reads TGCGCCAGCAGCTTGGGAGTCGGCATACAAGAGACCCAGTACTTC.

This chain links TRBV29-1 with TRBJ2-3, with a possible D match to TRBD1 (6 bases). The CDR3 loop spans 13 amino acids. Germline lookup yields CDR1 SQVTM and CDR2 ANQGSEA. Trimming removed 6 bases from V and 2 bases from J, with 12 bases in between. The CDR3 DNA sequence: TGCAGCGTCGAGGGGGTTGTCACAGATACGCAGTATTTT. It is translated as CSVEGVVTDTQYF.

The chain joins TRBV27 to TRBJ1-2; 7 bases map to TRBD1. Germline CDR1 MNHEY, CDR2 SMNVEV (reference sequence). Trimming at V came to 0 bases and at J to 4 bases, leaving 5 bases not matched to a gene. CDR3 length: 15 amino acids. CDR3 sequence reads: CASSLSQGGLYGYTF. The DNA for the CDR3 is TGTGCCAGCAGTTTATCGCAGGGGGGCCTCTATGGCTACACCTTC.

CDR3 bases: TGTGCCAGCAGTTACACAGAACCCCGGTGGACCGGGGAGCTGTTTTTT. Residues: CASSYTEPRWTGELFF. This chain joins TRBV6-5 and TRBJ2-2, with D unclear. This CDR3 comprises 16 residues. Germline lookup yields CDR1 MNHEY and CDR2 SVGAGI. The ends were cut back, 2 bases at V and 5 bases at J, with 15 bases in the middle.

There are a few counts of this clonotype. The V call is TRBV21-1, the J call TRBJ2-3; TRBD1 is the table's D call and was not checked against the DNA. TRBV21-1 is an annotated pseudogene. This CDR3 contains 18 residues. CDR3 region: CASSNLYEPPGCTDTQYF. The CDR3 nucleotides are TGTGCCAGCAGCAATTTATACGAGCCCCCGGGTTGCACAGATACGCAGTATTTT.

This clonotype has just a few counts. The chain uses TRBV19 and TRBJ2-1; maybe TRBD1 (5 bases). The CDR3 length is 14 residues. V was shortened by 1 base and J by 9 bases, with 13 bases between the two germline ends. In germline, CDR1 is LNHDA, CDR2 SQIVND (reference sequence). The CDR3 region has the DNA TGTGCCAGTAGTATAGTATTAGGGGTTGGTGAGCAGTTCTTC. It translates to CASSIVLGVGEQFF. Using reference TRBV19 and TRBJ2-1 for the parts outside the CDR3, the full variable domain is DGGITQSPKYLFRKEGQNVTLSCEQNLNHDAMYWYRQDPGQGLRLIYYSQIVNDFQKGDIAEGYSVSREKKESFPLTVTSAQKNPTAFYLCASSIVLGVGEQFFGPGTRLTVL.

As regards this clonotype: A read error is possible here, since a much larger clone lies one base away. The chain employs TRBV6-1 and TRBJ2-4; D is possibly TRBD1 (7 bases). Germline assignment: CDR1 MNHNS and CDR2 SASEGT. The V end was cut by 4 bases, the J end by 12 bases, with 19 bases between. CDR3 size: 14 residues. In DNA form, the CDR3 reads TGTGCCAGCAGTGTCGGGGGCGGTGGGGACAGTCAGTACTTC. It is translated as CASSVGGGGDSQYF.

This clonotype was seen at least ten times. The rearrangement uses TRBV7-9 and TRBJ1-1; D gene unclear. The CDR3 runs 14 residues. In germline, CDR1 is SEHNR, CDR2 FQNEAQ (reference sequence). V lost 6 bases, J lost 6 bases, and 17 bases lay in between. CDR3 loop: CASSLPRSGAEAFF. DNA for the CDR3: TGTGCCAGCAGTTTGCCCCGTTCGGGCGCTGAAGCTTTCTTT.

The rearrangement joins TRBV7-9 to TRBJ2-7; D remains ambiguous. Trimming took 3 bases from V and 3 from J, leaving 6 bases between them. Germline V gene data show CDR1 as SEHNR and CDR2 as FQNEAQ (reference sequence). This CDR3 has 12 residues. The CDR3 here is CASSFLNYEQYF. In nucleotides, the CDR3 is TGTGCCAGCAGCTTTTTGAACTACGAGCAGTACTTC.

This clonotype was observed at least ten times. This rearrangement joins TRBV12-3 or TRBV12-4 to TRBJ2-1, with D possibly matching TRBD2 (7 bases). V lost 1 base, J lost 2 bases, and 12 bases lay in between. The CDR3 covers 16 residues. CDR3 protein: CASSLGRGRAYNEQFF. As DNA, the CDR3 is TGTGCCAGCAGTTTAGGGCGGGGGCGTGCCTACAATGAGCAGTTCTTC.

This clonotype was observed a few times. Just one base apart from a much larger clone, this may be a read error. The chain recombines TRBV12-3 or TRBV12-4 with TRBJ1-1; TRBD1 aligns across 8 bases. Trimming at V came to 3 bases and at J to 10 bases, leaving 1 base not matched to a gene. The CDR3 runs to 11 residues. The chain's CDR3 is CASSFGQGAFF. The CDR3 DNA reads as TGTGCCAGCAGTTTCGGACAGGGAGCTTTCTTT.

As DNA, the CDR3 is TGCAGTGCTAGATCCGGGCCGGCAGATACGCAGTATTTT. This sequence encodes CSARSGPADTQYF. The J gene is TRBJ2-3, the V gene TRBV20-1, with no clear D. Trimming removed 2 bases from V and 4 bases from J, with 10 bases in between. The CDR3 is 13 amino acids. Germline V lookup: CDR1 DFQATT, CDR2 SNEGSKA (reference sequence).

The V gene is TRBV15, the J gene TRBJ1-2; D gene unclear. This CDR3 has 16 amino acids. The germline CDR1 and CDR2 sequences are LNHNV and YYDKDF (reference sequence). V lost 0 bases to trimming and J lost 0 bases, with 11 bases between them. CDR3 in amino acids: CATSRDRLLSNYGYTF. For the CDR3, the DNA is TGTGCCACCAGCAGAGACCGTCTTCTCTCTAACTATGGCTACACCTTC.

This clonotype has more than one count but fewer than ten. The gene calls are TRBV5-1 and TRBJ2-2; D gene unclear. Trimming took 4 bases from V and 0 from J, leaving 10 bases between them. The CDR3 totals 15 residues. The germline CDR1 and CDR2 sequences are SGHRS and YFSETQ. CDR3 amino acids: CASSPGLTNTGELFF. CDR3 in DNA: TGCGCCAGCAGCCCGGGTCTTACGAACACCGGGGAGCTGTTTTTT.

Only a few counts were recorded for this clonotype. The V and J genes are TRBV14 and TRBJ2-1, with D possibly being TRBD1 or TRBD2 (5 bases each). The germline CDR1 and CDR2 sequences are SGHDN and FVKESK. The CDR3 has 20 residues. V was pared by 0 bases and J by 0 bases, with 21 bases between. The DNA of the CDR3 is TGTGCCAGCAGCCAAGAATACGGGACGTCCTATTCGCGCTCCTACAATGAGCAGTTCTTC. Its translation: CASSQEYGTSYSRSYNEQFF.

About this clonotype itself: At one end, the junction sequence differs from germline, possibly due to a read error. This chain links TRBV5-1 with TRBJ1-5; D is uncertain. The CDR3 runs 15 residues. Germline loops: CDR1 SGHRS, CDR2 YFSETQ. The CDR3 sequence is CASILNTGANQPQHF. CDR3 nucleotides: TGCGCCAGCATCTTGAATACCGGAGCCAATCAGCCCCAGCATTTT.

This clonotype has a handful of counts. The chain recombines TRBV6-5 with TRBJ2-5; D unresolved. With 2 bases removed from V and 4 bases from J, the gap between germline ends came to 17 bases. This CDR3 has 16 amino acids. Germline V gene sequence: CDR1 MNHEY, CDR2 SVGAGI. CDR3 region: CASSYRLGEPGETQYF. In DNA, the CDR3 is TGTGCCAGCAGTTACAGACTGGGCGAACCAGGAGAGACCCAGTACTTC.

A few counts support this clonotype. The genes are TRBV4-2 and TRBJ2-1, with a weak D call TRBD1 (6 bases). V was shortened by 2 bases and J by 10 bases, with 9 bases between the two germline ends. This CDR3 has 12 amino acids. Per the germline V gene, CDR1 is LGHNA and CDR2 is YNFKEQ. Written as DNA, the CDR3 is TGTGCCAGCAGCCAACCCGGGACAGAGCAGTTCTTC. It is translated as CASSQPGTEQFF.

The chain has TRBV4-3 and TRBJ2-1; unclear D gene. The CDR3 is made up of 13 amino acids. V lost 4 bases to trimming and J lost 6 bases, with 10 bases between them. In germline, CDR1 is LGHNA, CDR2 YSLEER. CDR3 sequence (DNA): TGCGCCAGCAGCCGCCTCGTTGGCAATGAGCAGTTCTTC. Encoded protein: CASSRLVGNEQFF.

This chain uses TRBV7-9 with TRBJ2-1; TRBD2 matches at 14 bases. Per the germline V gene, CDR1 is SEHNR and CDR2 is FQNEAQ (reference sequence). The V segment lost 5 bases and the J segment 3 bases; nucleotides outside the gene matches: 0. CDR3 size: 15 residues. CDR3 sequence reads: CASSGTSGSYNEQFF. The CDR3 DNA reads TGTGCCAGCAGCGGGACTAGCGGGAGCTACAATGAGCAGTTCTTC.

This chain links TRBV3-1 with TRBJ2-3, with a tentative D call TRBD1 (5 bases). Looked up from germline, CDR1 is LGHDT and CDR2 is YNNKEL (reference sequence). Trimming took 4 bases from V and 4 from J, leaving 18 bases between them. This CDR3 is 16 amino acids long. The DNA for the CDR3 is TGTGCCAGCAGCCCGGACATGTCCCTACAATCAGATACGCAGTATTTT. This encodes CASSPDMSLQSDTQYF.

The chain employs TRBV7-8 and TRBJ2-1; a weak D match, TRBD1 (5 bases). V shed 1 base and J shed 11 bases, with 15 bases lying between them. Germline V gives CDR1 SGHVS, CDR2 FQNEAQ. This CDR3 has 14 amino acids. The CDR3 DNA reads TGTGCCAGCAGCTTAGTGCCAGGGCTGGAAAAGCAGTTCTTC. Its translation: CASSLVPGLEKQFF.

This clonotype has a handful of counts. CDR3 nucleotides: TGTGCCAGCAGCTTATCCAGGTCGGTCAATGAGCAGTTCTTC. Translation: CASSLSRSVNEQFF. The genes are TRBV7-6 and TRBJ2-1; the D is unclear. Germline V gives CDR1 SGHVS, CDR2 FNYEAQ. V was pared by 2 bases and J by 6 bases, with 11 bases between. The CDR3 sequence is 14 residues long.

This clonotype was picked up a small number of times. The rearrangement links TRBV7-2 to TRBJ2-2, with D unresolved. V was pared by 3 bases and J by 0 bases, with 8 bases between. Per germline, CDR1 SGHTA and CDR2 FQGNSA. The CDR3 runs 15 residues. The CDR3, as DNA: TGTGCCAGCAGCTTGGTCAAGGCGAACACCGGGGAGCTGTTTTTT. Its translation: CASSLVKANTGELFF.

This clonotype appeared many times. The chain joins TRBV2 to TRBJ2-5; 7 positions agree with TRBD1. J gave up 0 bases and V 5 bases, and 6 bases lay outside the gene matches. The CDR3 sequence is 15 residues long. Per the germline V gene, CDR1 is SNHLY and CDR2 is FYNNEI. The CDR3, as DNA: TGTGCCAGCAGTTCTGGGACAGAAGACCAAGAGACCCAGTACTTC. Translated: CASSSGTEDQETQYF.

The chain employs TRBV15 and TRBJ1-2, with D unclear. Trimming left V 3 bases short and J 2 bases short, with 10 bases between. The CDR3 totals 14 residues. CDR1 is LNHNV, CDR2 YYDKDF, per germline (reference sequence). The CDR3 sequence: CATSRFTENYGYTF. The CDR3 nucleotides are TGTGCCACCAGCAGGTTCACAGAAAACTATGGCTACACCTTC.

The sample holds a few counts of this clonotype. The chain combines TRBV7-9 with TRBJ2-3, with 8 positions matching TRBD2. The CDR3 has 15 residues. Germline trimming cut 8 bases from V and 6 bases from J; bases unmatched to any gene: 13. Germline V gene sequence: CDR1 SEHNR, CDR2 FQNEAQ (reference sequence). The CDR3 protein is CASGVPSGSRDTQYF. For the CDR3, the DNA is TGTGCCAGCGGGGTCCCCAGCGGGAGTAGGGATACGCAGTATTTT.

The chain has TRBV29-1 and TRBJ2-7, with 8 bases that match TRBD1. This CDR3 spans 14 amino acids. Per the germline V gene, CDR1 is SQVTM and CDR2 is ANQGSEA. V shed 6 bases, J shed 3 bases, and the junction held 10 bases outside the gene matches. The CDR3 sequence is CSVTGTGRLYEQYF. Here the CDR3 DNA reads TGCAGCGTGACCGGGACAGGACGCCTCTACGAGCAGTACTTC.